The present T cell receptor beta chain was sequenced within a study of shared clonotypes between healthy human individuals. The CDR3 length is 15 residues. In germline, CDR1 is MNHEY, CDR2 SVGAGI. V was clipped by 5 bases and J by 10 bases; unmatched bases: 14. In the original analysis: Junction-only sequences without quality scores came from ImmunoSEQ, so filtering differed. Libraries were prepared by immunoSEQ multiplex PCR; TCRdb keeps only in-frame clonotypes and omits some of them. V and J calls plus clone size are reproduced from that table; the DNA served to infer D and trimming. The data contain a few hundred thousand clones, 70% to 80% of them singletons.

The sequenced sample was PBMCs. The rearrangement uses TRBV6-5 and TRBJ2-1; 7 nucleotides line up with TRBD2. The TCR sequence derives from a woman in her forties in good health. Some clones in this sample may be carry-over from other donors' samples. CDR3 loop: CASSPGGTRSQEQFF. As DNA, the CDR3 is TGTGCCAGCAGTCCCGGGGGGACTCGCAGTCAGGAGCAGTTCTTC.